A selection of T cell receptor beta chains follows, all from one sample in a study of blood T cell repertoires in COVID-19. Assay: immunoSEQ multiplex PCR; the TCRdb copy retains only in-frame clones and omits some. The sample lists some 210,000 clones, approximately 80% occurring once. Material for sequencing was PBMCs or T cells enriched from blood (not recorded which). The receptor set was obtained from a man aged 25 to 45 with acute COVID-19. Each CDR3 is given with its conserved first and last residue. D genes are given only for firm matches. Clone sizes are given selectively: once, few, many, or a class where the clone is expanded.

J | V | size | D | DNA | CDR3
TRBJ1-2 | TRBV11-2 | - | TRBD1 | TGTGCCAGCAGCTCTATCCGGACAGGAAGGGGCTACACCTTC | CASSSIRTGRGYTF
TRBJ2-2 | TRBV6-8 | - | - | TGTGCCGCGGGGGCGCTTACCGGGGAGCTGTTTTTT | CAAGALTGELFF
TRBJ1-2 | TRBV7-9 | - | - | TGTGCCAGCAGCTTAGCGGGAGGAATAAACTATGGCTACACCTTC | CASSLAGGINYGYTF
TRBJ1-5 | TRBV19 | - | TRBD1 | TGTGCCAGTACAGGGACAGCGGGCGGTCAGCCCCAGCATTTT | CASTGTAGGQPQHF
TRBJ1-2 | TRBV19 | - | TRBD1 | TGTGCCAGTAGTGTCGCCGGGACAGGGGTACCTGGCTACACCTTC | CASSVAGTGVPGYTF
TRBJ1-4 | TRBV5-5 | few | TRBD1 | TGTGCCAGCAGCTTGTTGCACAGGGACAGGGTAACTAATGAAAAACTGTTTTTT | CASSLLHRDRVTNEKLFF
TRBJ1-5 | TRBV19 | - | - | TGTGCCAGATTGTTACCGGGGCCCCAGCATTTT | CARLLPGPQHF
TRBJ1-5 | TRBV11-2 | few | - | TGTGCCAGCAGCTTTAAGGGGCACCAGCCCCAGCATTTT | CASSFKGHQPQHF
TRBJ2-2 | TRBV27 | once | TRBD2 | TGTGCCAGCAGGTGGAGCGGGGGGGCCGGGGAGCTGTTTTTT | CASRWSGGAGELFF
TRBJ1-5 | TRBV24-1 | - | - | TGTGCCACCAGTTGGGGCAGCACAAATCAGCCCCAGCATTTT | CATSWGSTNQPQHF